The 5 T cell receptor beta chains presented below share a single source sample, sequenced in a study of graft-versus-host responses after intestinal transplantation. Some clones are missing from TCRdb's copy, which holds only in-frame ones; the method was immunoSEQ multiplex PCR. The sample has roughly 13,000 clones; roughly two fifths are singletons. Plating of around 200,000 CFSE-labeled responder cells was done together with around 200,000 irradiated, violet-dye-labeled stimulator cells. Material: alloreactive CD8+ T cells from a mixed lymphocyte reaction culture, obtained before intestinal transplant. Subset: CFSE-low proliferating T cells sorted from roughly 6-day pre-transplant mixed lymphocyte reaction (GvH or HvG direction). These receptor sequences come from a human patient who received an intestinal transplant.

V usage is TRBV7-9 and J usage is TRBJ2-7, with D maybe TRBD2 (5 bases). This CDR3 contains 14 residues. Germline loops: CDR1 SEHNR, CDR2 FQNEAQ (reference sequence). Trimming left V 6 bases short and J 2 bases short, with 14 bases between. The CDR3 here is CASSSPQEAYEQYF. The CDR3 DNA reads as TGTGCCAGCAGTTCACCCCAGGAGGCCTACGAGCAGTACTTC.

The rearrangement uses TRBV28 and TRBJ1-5, with D possibly matching TRBD1 (5 bases). V lost 7 bases and J lost 4, with 14 bases in between. The CDR3 runs 14 residues. Germline CDR1 is MDHEN and CDR2 is SYDVKM. The CDR3: CASNSRGWNQPQHF. The CDR3, as DNA: TGTGCCAGCAACTCTAGGGGCTGGAATCAGCCCCAGCATTTT.

A few counts support this clone. This sequence joins TRBV6-5 and TRBJ2-1; D is perhaps TRBD1 (6 bases). Germline V gene lookup returns CDR1 MNHEY and CDR2 SVGAGI. The CDR3 runs to 14 residues. V was trimmed by 6 bases and J by 3 bases, leaving 12 bases between them. The DNA of the CDR3 is TGTGCCAGCAGGGCCGGGACACTCTACAATGAGCAGTTCTTC. Its translation is CASRAGTLYNEQFF.

This clone was seen a few times. The rearrangement joins TRBV6-5 to TRBJ2-7, with 9 nucleotides matching TRBD2. CDR3 length: 13 amino acids. Germline V gene lookup returns CDR1 MNHEY and CDR2 SVGAGI. With V trimmed by 5 bases and J by 5 bases, 4 bases remained unmatched. CDR3 nucleotides: TGTGCCAGCAGTGGGGGACTAGCCGACGAGCAGTACTTC. This translates into CASSGGLADEQYF.

The CDR3 nucleotides are TGCAGCGTGGGGACAGACAGTAACTATGGCTACACCTTC. It yields the protein CSVGTDSNYGYTF. The chain combines TRBV29-1 with TRBJ1-2; the match to TRBD1 covers 7 bases. V was pared by 6 bases and J by 1 base, with 5 bases of the junction left unmatched. From germline, CDR1 is SQVTM and CDR2 ANQGSEA. CDR3 length equals 13 residues.